The 12 T cell receptor beta chains reported below all come from one sample, sequenced in a study of blood T cell repertoires in COVID-19. Produced via immunoSEQ multiplex PCR; TCRdb's table is partial and in-frame only. The sample has fewer than 95,000 clones, approximately 90% seen once; the top ten hold roughly 0.78%. Sequencing was done on a sample of peripheral blood. The receptors were sampled from a woman at least 80 years old with acute or convalescent COVID-19.

This rearrangement joins TRBV2 to TRBJ1-2; 9 bases are a match to TRBD1. The CDR3 spans 15 residues. V shed 2 bases, J shed 4 bases, and the junction held 5 bases outside the gene matches. Looked up from germline, CDR1 is SNHLY and CDR2 is FYNNEI. CDR3 bases: TGTGCCAGCAGTGAACGGGGACAGGGTCGCTATGGCTACACCTTC. This codes for CASSERGQGRYGYTF.

This clone was recorded only once. The chain recombines TRBV11-3 with TRBJ1-3; TRBD1 matches 7 bases. With V trimmed by 5 bases and J by 4 bases, 5 bases remained unmatched. The germline V gene has CDR1 SGHNT and CDR2 YENEEA. The CDR3 runs to 14 residues. The CDR3 protein is CASSKTGTGNTIYF. The DNA for the CDR3 is TGTGCCAGCAGCAAGACAGGGACGGGAAACACCATATATTTT.

The chain joins TRBV7-8 to TRBJ1-5; maybe TRBD1 (6 bases). Germline CDR1 reads SGHVS; CDR2 reads FQNEAQ. The ends were cut back, 5 bases at V and 3 bases at J, with 14 bases in the middle. CDR3 length: 15 amino acids. CDR3 nucleotides: TGTGCCAGCAGCCCACAGGGTGTCCTCAATCAGCCCCAGCATTTT. Translation: CASSPQGVLNQPQHF.

The chain combines TRBV4-2 with TRBJ2-3; a weak D match, TRBD1 (7 bases). This CDR3 is 15 amino acids long. V shed 2 bases and J shed 6 bases, with 15 bases lying between them. Germline CDR1 is LGHNA and CDR2 is YNFKEQ. The CDR3 nucleotides read TGTGCCAGCAGCCAACCCCTGGAGGGGGCCGATACGCAGTATTTT. Translating gives CASSQPLEGADTQYF.

The genes are TRBV13 and TRBJ1-2; tentatively, D is TRBD1 (5 bases). CDR1 and CDR2 from the germline V gene are PRHDT and FYEKMQ (reference sequence). This CDR3 comprises 14 residues. V was shortened by 0 bases and J by 4 bases, with 9 bases between the two germline ends. Written as DNA, the CDR3 is TGTGCCAGCAGCTTAGGAGGCGGGGGCTATGGCTACACCTTC. Translation gives CASSLGGGGYGYTF. Drawing the rest from reference TRBV13 and TRBJ1-2, the complete variable domain is AAGVIQSPRHLIKEKRETATLKCYPIPRHDTVYWYQQGPGQDPQFLISFYEKMQSDKGSIPDRFSAQQFSDYHSELNMSSLELGDSALYFCASSLGGGGYGYTFGSGTRLTVV.

The V call is TRBV9, the J call TRBJ2-2, with TRBD2 as a possible D gene (6 bases). Per germline, CDR1 SGDLS and CDR2 YYNGEE. V dropped 6 bases and J dropped 2 bases, with 11 bases sitting between them. The CDR3 has 14 residues. CDR3 loop: CASNREHNTGELFF. The CDR3 DNA is TGTGCCAGCAACCGGGAGCACAACACCGGGGAGCTGTTTTTT.

V gene TRBV27 combines with J gene TRBJ1-2; D call uncertain. CDR1 and CDR2 from the germline V gene are MNHEY and SMNVEV (reference sequence). The CDR3 is made up of 14 amino acids. V was clipped by 2 bases and J by 8 bases, with 15 bases between them. The CDR3 protein is CASSLALGVGGYTF. The CDR3 DNA reads TGTGCCAGCAGTTTAGCGCTCGGGGTCGGAGGCTACACCTTC.

This chain connects TRBV4-2 to TRBJ1-2; possibly TRBD1 for D (5 bases). CDR3 length equals 16 residues. V gave up 0 bases and J gave up 4 bases, with 15 bases separating them. Looked up from germline, CDR1 is LGHNA and CDR2 is YNFKEQ. The CDR3 reads CASSQDGRQGGYGYTF. CDR3 bases: TGTGCCAGCAGCCAAGACGGACGTCAGGGTGGCTATGGCTACACCTTC.

The V and J genes are TRBV11-2 and TRBJ1-5; 8 bases align to TRBD1. This CDR3 comprises 13 residues. Germline CDR1 is SGHAT and CDR2 is FQNNGV. V gave up 5 bases and J gave up 7 bases; unmatched junction bases: 4. The CDR3 protein is CASSPDRGQPQHF. The CDR3 bases are TGTGCCAGCAGCCCAGACAGGGGACAGCCCCAGCATTTT. The full variable domain, completed using reference TRBV11-2 and TRBJ1-5, is EAGVAQSPRYKIIEKRQSVAFWCNPISGHATLYWYQQILGQGPKLLIQFQNNGVVDDSQLPKDRFSAERLKGVDSTLKIQPAKLEDSAVYLCASSPDRGQPQHFGDGTRLSIL.

The chain recombines TRBV5-1 with TRBJ1-1, with a weak D call TRBD1 (6 bases). CDR3 size: 13 residues. V was pared by 4 bases and J by 7 bases, with 14 bases between. CDR1 is SGHRS and CDR2 is YFSETQ in the germline V gene. CDR3 DNA: TGCGCCAGCAGCCCAGGTAGGGGGGGTGAAGCTTTCTTT. It specifies CASSPGRGGEAFF. The full variable domain, with the rest looked up from reference TRBV5-1 and TRBJ1-1, is KAGVTQTPRYLIKTRGQQVTLSCSPISGHRSVSWYQQTPGQGLQFLFEYFSETQRNKGNFPGRFSGRQFSNSRSEMNVSTLELGDSALYLCASSPGRGGEAFFGQGTRLTVV.

The chain has TRBV19 and TRBJ2-1; TRBD2 is a possible D gene (6 bases). The CDR3 length is 17 residues. From germline, CDR1 is LNHDA and CDR2 SQIVND (reference sequence). The ends were cut back, 5 bases at V and 7 bases at J, with 24 bases in the middle. The CDR3 DNA follows: TGTGCCAGTAGTTCCCCTTGGGAGGCCTCTGGGGTTAATGAGCAGTTCTTC. As protein: CASSSPWEASGVNEQFF.

The chain combines TRBV29-1 with TRBJ1-1; a weak D match, TRBD1 (5 bases). The CDR3 consists of 13 residues. CDR1 is SQVTM and CDR2 is ANQGSEA in the germline V gene. The V gene lost 6 bases and the J gene lost 8 bases, with 19 bases spanning the gap. For the CDR3, the DNA is TGCAGCGTGATGACAGTCCTGATCGGAGAAGCTTTCTTT. It codes for CSVMTVLIGEAFF. The full variable domain, its missing parts supplied by reference TRBV29-1 and TRBJ1-1, is SAVISQKPSRDICQRGTSLTIQCQVDSQVTMMFWYRQQPGQSLTLIATANQGSEATYESGFVIDKFPISRPNLTFSTLTVSNMSPEDSSIYLCSVMTVLIGEAFFGQGTRLTVV.